The source of this T cell receptor (beta chain) is a study of shared clonotypes between healthy human individuals. Points from the study as a whole: Memory subsets had estimated richness that was generally smaller than that of naive subsets.

To note about this clone: Its antigen is currently unknown.

V was pared by 4 bases and J by 0 bases, with 11 bases of the junction left unmatched. CDR1 is SGHRS and CDR2 is YFSETQ in the germline V gene. The CDR3 has 17 amino acids. Among the donors, all were Caucasian adults who lived in Nashville, Tennessee. The investigators split CD4+ cells into a CD45RA+ naive subset and a CD45RA-negative memory subset. Replicate PCRs run on sorted subsets employed around 200 ng DNA, approximately 30,000 T cell genomes. The table came from immunoSEQ multiplex PCR; TCRdb's copy has only in-frame clones and leaves some out. The sample holds about 1.1 million clones, approximately 78% seen once.

The chain couples TRBV5-1 to TRBJ2-7, with 9 bases lining up with TRBD2. Input material: memory CD4+ T cells from PBMCs. Indicated subset: CD45RA-negative fraction. The TCR comes from a man younger than 30 in good health. Some clones in this sample may be carry-over from other donors' samples. The CDR3 sequence is CASSIGVGGRASYEQYF. The CDR3 DNA sequence: TGCGCCAGCAGCATAGGGGTAGGCGGGAGGGCCTCCTACGAGCAGTACTTC.